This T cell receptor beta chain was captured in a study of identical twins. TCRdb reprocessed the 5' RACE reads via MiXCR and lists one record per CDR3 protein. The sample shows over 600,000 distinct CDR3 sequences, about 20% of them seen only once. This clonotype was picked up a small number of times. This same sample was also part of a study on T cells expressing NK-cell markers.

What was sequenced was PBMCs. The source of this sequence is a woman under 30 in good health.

The CDR3, as DNA: TGTGCCAGCAGTCCTCAAGTACAGTCAACTAATGAAAAACTGTTTTTT. This gives the protein CASSPQVQSTNEKLFF. The J gene is TRBJ1-4, the V gene TRBV7-2; no reliable D call. V lost 6 bases, J lost 0 bases, and 14 bases lay in between. There are 16 residues in the CDR3. Germline values: CDR1 SGHTA, CDR2 FQGNSA. Combining the CDR3 with reference TRBV7-2 and TRBJ1-4 gives the whole variable domain GAGVSQSPSNKVTEKGKDVELRCDPISGHTALYWYRQSLGQGLEFLIYFQGNSAPDKSGLPSDRFSAERTGGSVSTLTIQRTQQEDSAVYLCASSPQVQSTNEKLFFGSGTQLSVL.